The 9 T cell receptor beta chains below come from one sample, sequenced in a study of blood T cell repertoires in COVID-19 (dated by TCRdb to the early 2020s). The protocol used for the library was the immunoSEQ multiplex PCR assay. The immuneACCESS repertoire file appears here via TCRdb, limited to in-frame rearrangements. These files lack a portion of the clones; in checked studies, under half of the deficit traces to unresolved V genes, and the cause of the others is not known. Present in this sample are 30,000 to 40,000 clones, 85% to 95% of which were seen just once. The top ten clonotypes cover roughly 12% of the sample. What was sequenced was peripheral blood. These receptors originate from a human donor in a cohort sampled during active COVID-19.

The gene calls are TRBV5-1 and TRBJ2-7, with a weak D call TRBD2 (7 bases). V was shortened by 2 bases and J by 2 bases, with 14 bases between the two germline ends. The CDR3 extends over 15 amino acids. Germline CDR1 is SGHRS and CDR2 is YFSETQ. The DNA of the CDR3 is TGCGCCAGCAGCTTAGAAGGGGGGGAACCCTACGAGCAGTACTTC. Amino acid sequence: CASSLEGGEPYEQYF.

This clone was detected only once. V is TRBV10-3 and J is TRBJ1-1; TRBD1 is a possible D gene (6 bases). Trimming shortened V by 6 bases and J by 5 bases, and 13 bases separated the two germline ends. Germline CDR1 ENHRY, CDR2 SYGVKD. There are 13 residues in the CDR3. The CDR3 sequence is CAIRQQGWTEAFF. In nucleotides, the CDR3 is TGTGCCATCAGACAACAGGGCTGGACTGAAGCTTTCTTT.

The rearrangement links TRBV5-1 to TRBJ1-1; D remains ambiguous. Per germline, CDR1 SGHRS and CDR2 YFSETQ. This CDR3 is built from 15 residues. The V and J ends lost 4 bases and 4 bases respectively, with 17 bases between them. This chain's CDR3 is CASSTRARAGTEAFF. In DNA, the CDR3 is TGCGCCAGCAGCACCCGAGCACGGGCGGGCACTGAAGCTTTCTTT.

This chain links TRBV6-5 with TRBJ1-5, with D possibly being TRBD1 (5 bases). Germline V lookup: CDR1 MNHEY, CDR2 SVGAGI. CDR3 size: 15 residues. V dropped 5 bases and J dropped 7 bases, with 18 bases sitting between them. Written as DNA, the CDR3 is TGTGCCAGCAGTCAGGGCGGGGGGATCGGGCAGCCCCAGCATTTT. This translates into CASSQGGGIGQPQHF.

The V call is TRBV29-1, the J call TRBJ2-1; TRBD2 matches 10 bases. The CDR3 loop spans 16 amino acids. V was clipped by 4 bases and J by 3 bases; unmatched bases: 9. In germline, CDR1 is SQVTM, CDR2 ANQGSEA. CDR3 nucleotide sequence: TGCAGCGTTGTTAGCCCGGGACTAGCGAACTACAATGAGCAGTTCTTC. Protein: CSVVSPGLANYNEQFF.

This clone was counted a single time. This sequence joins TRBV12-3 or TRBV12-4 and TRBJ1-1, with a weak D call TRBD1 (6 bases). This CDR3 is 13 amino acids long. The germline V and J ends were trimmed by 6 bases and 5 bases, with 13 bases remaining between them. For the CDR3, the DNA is TGTGCCAGCAGCCCCCAGGGGCGGACTGAAGCTTTCTTT. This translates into CASSPQGRTEAFF.

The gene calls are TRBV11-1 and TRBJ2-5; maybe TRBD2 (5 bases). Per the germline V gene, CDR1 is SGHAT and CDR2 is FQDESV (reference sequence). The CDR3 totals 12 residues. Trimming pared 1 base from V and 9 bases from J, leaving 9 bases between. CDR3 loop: CASSLGGLSQYF. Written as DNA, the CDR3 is TGTGCCAGCAGCTTAGGAGGGTTGTCCCAGTACTTC.

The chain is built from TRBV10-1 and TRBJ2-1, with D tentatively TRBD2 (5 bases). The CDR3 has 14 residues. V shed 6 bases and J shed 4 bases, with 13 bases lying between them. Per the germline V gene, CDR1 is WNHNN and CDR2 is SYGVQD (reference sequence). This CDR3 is CASSETLEYNEQFF. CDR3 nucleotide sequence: TGCGCCAGCAGCGAGACACTAGAATACAATGAGCAGTTCTTC.

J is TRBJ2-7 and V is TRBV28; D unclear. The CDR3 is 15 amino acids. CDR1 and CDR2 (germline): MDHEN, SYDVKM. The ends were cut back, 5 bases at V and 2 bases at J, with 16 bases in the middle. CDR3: CASSLSLLIAYEQYF. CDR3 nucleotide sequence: TGTGCCAGCAGTCTGAGCCTACTTATTGCCTACGAGCAGTACTTC.